These T cell receptor beta chains were read from a single sample in a study of blood T cells in healthy people across ages. TCRdb analysed the 5' RACE reads with MiXCR anew, one entry per CDR3 protein. Altogether 600,000 to 800,000 distinct CDR3 sequences are present, 52% being singletons, with the ten largest covering roughly 14%. Material: blood. These receptors were collected from an elderly woman in good health. Each CDR3 is given without its conserved first and last residue. The order of the fields is CDR3 protein, V gene.

CDR3: ASSKLLSSGYHWSYEQY; V: TRBV2
CDR3: ASSHWDKGGVTGELF; V: TRBV3-1
CDR3: ASSYSGTKY; V: TRBV6-5
CDR3: ASMRSEGNTGELF; V: TRBV3-1
CDR3: SVLGQEDGQY; V: TRBV29-1
CDR3: ASSFLGSSGNTIY; V: TRBV5-1
CDR3: ASSFLDRSRQPQH; V: TRBV6-2/TRBV6-3
CDR3: ASSYSRGATDTQY; V: TRBV6-5
CDR3: ASRLRETQY; V: TRBV6-5
CDR3: ATSRGAGNYGYT; V: TRBV15
CDR3: ASSLGQLSSYEQY; V: TRBV7-8
CDR3: ASSGRANEKLF; V: TRBV9
CDR3: ASSFGAGGETQY; V: TRBV5-1
CDR3: ATSDRGTAYQETQY; V: TRBV24-1
CDR3: ASSFRGAMVEQY; V: TRBV28
CDR3: ASRADLSRTQY; V: TRBV6-6
CDR3: VSSRTVEETQY; V: TRBV6-5
CDR3: ASSLRPSGSTDTQY; V: TRBV7-3
CDR3: ASSLDGTRTDTPY; V: TRBV7-9
CDR3: ASSYGGDSTDTQY; V: TRBV6-5
CDR3: ASSTDRETDTQY; V: TRBV5-1
CDR3: ASQAYRNNEQF; V: TRBV25-1
CDR3: ASSETGDLVETQY; V: TRBV6-2/TRBV6-3
CDR3: AISEGVQGYEQY; V: TRBV10-3
CDR3: ASSLTTGFNEQY; V: TRBV5-1
CDR3: ASSQGFLYEQY; V: TRBV7-2
CDR3: SVVVQSNEQF; V: TRBV29-1
CDR3: SASRETQF; V: TRBV20-1
CDR3: ASSNRVYMIKIYEQY; V: TRBV21-1
CDR3: ASSLVSGQANGYT; V: TRBV12-3/TRBV12-4
CDR3: SVGGTDSNQPQH; V: TRBV29-1
CDR3: ASSPRSSGSRNEQF; V: TRBV19
CDR3: ASSLGEPNIQY; V: TRBV5-1
CDR3: ASSQIILRDGPSYEQY; V: TRBV4-1
CDR3: ASSCLDRNLETQY; V: TRBV5-1
CDR3: ASSYGMIVDTQY; V: TRBV6-5
CDR3: ASSQDPLQETQY; V: TRBV4-2
CDR3: ASSPPPPGHLYYEQF; V: TRBV28
CDR3: ASRKDYGYT; V: TRBV7-2
CDR3: ASSVTTVRNSPLH; V: TRBV5-1
CDR3: ASSLKYRSTDTQY; V: TRBV7-3
CDR3: ASSPVGYGELF; V: TRBV11-2
CDR3: SARENNEQF; V: TRBV20-1
CDR3: ASRRQYVEF; V: TRBV6-6
CDR3: ASSQERGTAKNIQY; V: TRBV4-2
CDR3: ASSYTGTGLNQPQH; V: TRBV7-2
CDR3: ASSLGLLAGEGEQF; V: TRBV11-1
CDR3: ASSYSVGRGADGYT; V: TRBV9